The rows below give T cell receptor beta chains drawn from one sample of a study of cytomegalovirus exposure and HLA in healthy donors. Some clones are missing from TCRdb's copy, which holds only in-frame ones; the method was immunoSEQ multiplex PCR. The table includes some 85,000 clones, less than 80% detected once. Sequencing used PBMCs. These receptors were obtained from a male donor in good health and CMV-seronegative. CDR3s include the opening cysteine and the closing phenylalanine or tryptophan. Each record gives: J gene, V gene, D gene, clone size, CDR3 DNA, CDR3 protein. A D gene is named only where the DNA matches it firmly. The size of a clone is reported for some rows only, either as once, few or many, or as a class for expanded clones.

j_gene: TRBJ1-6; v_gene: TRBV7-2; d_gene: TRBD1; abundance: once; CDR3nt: TGTGCCAGCAGCTTTTCACAGGGGCTTGGAGGATCACCCCTCCACTTT; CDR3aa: CASSFSQGLGGSPLHF
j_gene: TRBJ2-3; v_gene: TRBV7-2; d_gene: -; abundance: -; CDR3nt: TGTGCCAGCATCTCCGGGCCCTCAGACGGGGCGCAGTATTTT; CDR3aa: CASISGPSDGAQYF
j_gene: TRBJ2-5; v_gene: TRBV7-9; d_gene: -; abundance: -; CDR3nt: TGTGCCAGCAGCCCGTCCGGGACTTCAGAGACCCAGTACTTC; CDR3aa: CASSPSGTSETQYF
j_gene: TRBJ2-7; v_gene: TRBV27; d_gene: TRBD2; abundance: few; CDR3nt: TGTGCCAGCAGGTCAGCGGGAGGCTACGAGCAGTACTTC; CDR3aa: CASRSAGGYEQYF
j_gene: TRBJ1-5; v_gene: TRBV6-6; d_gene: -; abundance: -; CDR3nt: TGTGCCAGCAGTTACTCTCAGGCGATTAGCAATCAGCCCCAGCATTTT; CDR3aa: CASSYSQAISNQPQHF
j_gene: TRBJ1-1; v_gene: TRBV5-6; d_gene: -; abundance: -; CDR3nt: TGTGCCAGCAGCTTGTCCCAGGCCGCTGAAGCTTTCTTT; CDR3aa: CASSLSQAAEAFF
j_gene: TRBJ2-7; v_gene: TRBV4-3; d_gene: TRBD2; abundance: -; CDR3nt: TGCGCCAGCAGTCAAGTGTCTAGCGGGATGACCTACGAGCAGTACTTC; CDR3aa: CASSQVSSGMTYEQYF
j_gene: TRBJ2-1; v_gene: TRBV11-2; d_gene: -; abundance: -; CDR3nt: TGTGCCAGCAGCTCACCCCCGCGGAATTCAAATGAGCAGTTCTTC; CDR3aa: CASSSPPRNSNEQFF
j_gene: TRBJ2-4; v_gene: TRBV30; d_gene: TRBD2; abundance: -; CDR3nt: TGTGCCTGGACCTCGGGTAGCGGGGGGGCTGTAGACATTCAGTACTTC; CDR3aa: CAWTSGSGGAVDIQYF
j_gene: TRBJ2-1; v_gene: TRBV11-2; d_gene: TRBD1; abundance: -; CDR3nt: TGTGCCAGCAGTACCGGGACAGGGAACTACAATGAGCAGTTCTTC; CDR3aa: CASSTGTGNYNEQFF
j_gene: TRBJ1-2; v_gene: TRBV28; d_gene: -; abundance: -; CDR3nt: TGTGCCAGCAGTTCAGGACAGACCTCGGGGGGATATGGCTACACCTTC; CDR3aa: CASSSGQTSGGYGYTF
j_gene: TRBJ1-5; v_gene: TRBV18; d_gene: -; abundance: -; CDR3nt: TGTGCCAGCTCCTGGGACAAAACTCAGCCCCAGCATTTT; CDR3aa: CASSWDKTQPQHF
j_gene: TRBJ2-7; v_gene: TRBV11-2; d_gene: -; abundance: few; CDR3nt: TGTGCCAGCAGCCTGACAGGCTGGACCGACGACGAGCAGTACTTC; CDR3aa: CASSLTGWTDDEQYF
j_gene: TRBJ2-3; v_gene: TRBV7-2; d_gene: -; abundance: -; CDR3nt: TGTGCCAGCAGTTCACAGGGTCCAGATACGCAGTATTTT; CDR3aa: CASSSQGPDTQYF
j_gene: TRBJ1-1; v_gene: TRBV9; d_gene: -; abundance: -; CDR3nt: TGTGCCAGCACTCTATCGGACCAGGGGCATCGAGCTTTCTTT; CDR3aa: CASTLSDQGHRAFF
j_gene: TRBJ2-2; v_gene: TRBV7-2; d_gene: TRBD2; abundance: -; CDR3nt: TGTGCCAGCAGCTTAGTGATGGCGGGAGTAATGATGGTGGAGCTGTTTTTT; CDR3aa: CASSLVMAGVMMVELFF
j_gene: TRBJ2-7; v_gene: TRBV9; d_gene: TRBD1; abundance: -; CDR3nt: TGTGCCAGCAGCGAAGGGACAGTTAGCTCCTACGAGCAGTACTTC; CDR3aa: CASSEGTVSSYEQYF
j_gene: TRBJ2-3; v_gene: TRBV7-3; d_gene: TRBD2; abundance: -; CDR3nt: TGTGCCAGCAGCATCTCTAGCGGGGGGGCCTTAGATACGCAGTATTTT; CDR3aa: CASSISSGGALDTQYF
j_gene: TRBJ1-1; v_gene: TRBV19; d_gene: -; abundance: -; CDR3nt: TGTGCCAGTAGCCCACCGGGGGGGATCACTGAAGCTTTCTTT; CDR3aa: CASSPPGGITEAFF
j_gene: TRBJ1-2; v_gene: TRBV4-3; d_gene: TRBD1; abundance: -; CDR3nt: TGCGCCAGCAGCCACGCCACCATAGCGGGACAGAGGAATGGCTACACCTTC; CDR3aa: CASSHATIAGQRNGYTF
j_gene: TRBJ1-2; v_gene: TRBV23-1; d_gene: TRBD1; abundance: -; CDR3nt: TGCGCCAGCAGTCGATCGACAGGGCCGGACTATGGCTACACCTTC; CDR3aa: CASSRSTGPDYGYTF